Each of the 32 T cell receptor beta chains below was sequenced from the same sample in a study of blood T cell repertoires in COVID-19. Only in-frame clones appear in the TCRdb table, and some are missing; sequencing was by immunoSEQ multiplex PCR. The data hold about 290,000 clones, with just under 85% observed a single time. Sequencing used peripheral blood. These receptors were collected from a woman in her 50s with active or convalescent COVID-19.

The count of this clone is one. The chain combines TRBV6-4 with TRBJ2-7, with TRBD2 matching over 7 bases. The CDR3 totals 15 residues. CDR1 is MRHNA and CDR2 is SNTAGT in the germline V gene. Unmatched junction bases numbered 9, after V lost 3 bases and J lost 4 bases. The DNA for the CDR3 is TGTGCCAGCAGTGATAGGGCGGGAGTTGGGTACGAGCAGTACTTC. The encoded protein is CASSDRAGVGYEQYF.

The rearrangement joins TRBV15 to TRBJ2-7; D gene uncertain. This CDR3 region has 13 residues. Germline V gene sequence: CDR1 LNHNV, CDR2 YYDKDF (reference sequence). Trimming stripped 1 base from V and 2 bases from J, with 6 bases between. The CDR3 region is CATSRAAAYEQYF. CDR3 DNA: TGTGCCACCAGCAGAGCTGCAGCCTACGAGCAGTACTTC.

This chain connects TRBV30 to TRBJ2-7, with a possible D match to TRBD2 (5 bases). Trimming removed 8 bases at V and 7 bases at J, with 36 bases between. There are 18 residues in the CDR3. Germline V gene lookup returns CDR1 GTSNPN and CDR2 SVGIG (reference sequence). The CDR3 DNA reads as TGTGCCAGCAGTACGGAGCGCGGGCGGATTGGGCCGTCGGTTGAGCAGTACTTC. As protein: CASSTERGRIGPSVEQYF.

The rearrangement uses TRBV7-3 and TRBJ1-5, with D unresolved. CDR3 size: 15 residues. V was pared by 0 bases and J by 6 bases, with 12 bases between. From germline, CDR1 is SGHTA and CDR2 FQGTGA. CDR3 sequence: CASSLTTGGFQPQHF. CDR3 coding DNA: TGTGCCAGCAGCTTAACGACGGGAGGTTTTCAGCCCCAGCATTTT.

This rearrangement joins TRBV7-2 to TRBJ2-1; 9 bases map to TRBD2. The trim removed 3 bases at V and 9 bases at J, leaving 6 bases unmatched. The germline V gene has CDR1 SGHTA and CDR2 FQGNSA. CDR3 length: 14 residues. In nucleotides, the CDR3 is TGTGCCAGCAGCTTTGGGGCGGGAGGGGGTGAGCAGTTCTTC. It specifies CASSFGAGGGEQFF. Combining the CDR3 with reference TRBV7-2 and TRBJ2-1 gives the whole variable domain GAGVSQSPSNKVTEKGKDVELRCDPISGHTALYWYRQSLGQGLEFLIYFQGNSAPDKSGLPSDRFSAERTGGSVSTLTIQRTQQEDSAVYLCASSFGAGGGEQFFGPGTRLTVL.

This chain connects TRBV2 to TRBJ2-7, with 9 bases matching TRBD2. J was trimmed by 1 base and V by 10 bases; bases with no gene match: 8. There are 14 residues in the CDR3. Germline values: CDR1 SNHLY, CDR2 FYNNEI. The CDR3 here is CAIQGLAPSYEQYF. The CDR3 region has the DNA TGTGCCATCCAAGGACTAGCGCCTTCCTACGAGCAGTACTTC.

In its sample, this clone was seen many times. V is TRBV4-2 and J is TRBJ1-2; D is perhaps TRBD1 (5 bases). Germline V gene lookup returns CDR1 LGHNA and CDR2 YNFKEQ. V gave up 0 bases and J gave up 7 bases, with 12 bases separating them. CDR3 length: 14 residues. CDR3 in amino acids: CASSQEGQGSGYTF. CDR3 nucleotide sequence: TGTGCCAGCAGCCAAGAGGGGCAGGGTTCTGGCTACACCTTC.

V and J are TRBV14 and TRBJ2-7, with TRBD2 matching over 7 bases. The CDR3 runs 15 residues. The germline CDR1 and CDR2 sequences are SGHDN and FVKESK. The trim removed 0 bases at V and 4 bases at J, leaving 6 bases unmatched. The CDR3 sequence is CASSQDRKGGYEQYF. In DNA form, the CDR3 reads TGTGCCAGCAGCCAAGACCGCAAGGGAGGGTACGAGCAGTACTTC. Based on the CDR3 plus reference TRBV14 and TRBJ2-7, the full variable domain is EAGVTQFPSHSVIEKGQTVTLRCDPISGHDNLYWYRRVMGKEIKFLLHFVKESKQDESGMPNNRFLAERTGGTYSTLKVQPAELEDSGVYFCASSQDRKGGYEQYFGPGTRLTVT.

The V call is TRBV7-2, the J call TRBJ2-7, with D perhaps matching TRBD2 (6 bases). CDR1 SGHTA and CDR2 FQGNSA come from the germline V gene. CDR3 length: 15 residues. Trimming stripped 2 bases from V and 4 bases from J, with 15 bases between. CDR3 in DNA: TGTGCCAGCAGCTTAATACTAGCCCATCTTTACGAGCAGTACTTC. This gives the protein CASSLILAHLYEQYF.

This clone was detected only once. The rearrangement uses TRBV28 and TRBJ1-1, with a weak D call TRBD1 (6 bases). The CDR3 spans 14 residues. Germline V gene lookup returns CDR1 MDHEN and CDR2 SYDVKM. Trimming left V 8 bases short and J 0 bases short, with 13 bases between. CDR3 DNA: TGTGCCAGCTTTACAGGGAGCATGAACACTGAAGCTTTCTTT. It is translated as CASFTGSMNTEAFF.

This clone was recorded a few times. DNA of the CDR3: TGTGCCAGCAGCCAAGGGGGTCGGGATCGAGCTTTCTTT. This sequence encodes CASSQGGRDRAFF. The chain joins TRBV14 to TRBJ1-1; D is uncertain. This CDR3 region has 13 residues. Per germline, CDR1 SGHDN and CDR2 FVKESK. The V and J ends lost 1 base and 10 bases respectively, with 13 bases between them.

This clone was counted at least ten times. DNA of the CDR3: TGTGCCAGTAGTCCAGGGGGCGCCGGCACAGATACGCAGTATTTT. Translation gives CASSPGGAGTDTQYF. V is TRBV19 and J is TRBJ2-3; TRBD1 aligns across 8 bases. The V gene end was trimmed by 5 bases and the J gene end by 1 base; junction bases not matched to a gene: 5. The CDR3 has 15 amino acids. From germline, CDR1 is LNHDA and CDR2 SQIVND (reference sequence).

CDR3 sequence (DNA): TGTGCCAGCAGTTTCGCGGCTAGCGGGGATGCCTACGAGCAGTACTTC. It yields the protein CASSFAASGDAYEQYF. V and J are TRBV28 and TRBJ2-7; 9 bases line up with TRBD2. This CDR3 is built from 16 residues. Germline V gene lookup returns CDR1 MDHEN and CDR2 SYDVKM. V was clipped by 3 bases and J by 2 bases; unmatched bases: 8.

The V call is TRBV10-3, the J call TRBJ1-2; D is undetermined. CDR1 and CDR2 from the germline V gene are ENHRY and SYGVKD. V gave up 10 bases and J gave up 6 bases, with 15 bases separating them. The CDR3 is 12 residues long. This CDR3 reads CATSRGGDGYTF. In nucleotides, the CDR3 is TGTGCCACCTCTCGCGGCGGGGATGGCTACACCTTC.

The rearrangement links TRBV2 to TRBJ2-1, with TRBD2 matching 14 bases. The germline V gene has CDR1 SNHLY and CDR2 FYNNEI. The CDR3 runs to 18 residues. Trimming cost V 2 bases and J 7 bases; bases outside gene matches: 10. The CDR3 is CASSETREGTSGSNEQFF. CDR3 nucleotide sequence: TGTGCCAGCAGTGAAACCCGAGAGGGGACTAGCGGGAGTAATGAGCAGTTCTTC.

J is TRBJ2-4 and V is TRBV28; D is possibly TRBD2 (7 bases). V was clipped by 7 bases and J by 6 bases, with 19 bases between them. Per germline, CDR1 MDHEN and CDR2 SYDVKM. The CDR3 runs to 15 residues. DNA of the CDR3: TGTGCCAGCACCACTCCGGGGGAGGGGGGAAACATTCAGTACTTC. Translating it yields CASTTPGEGGNIQYF.

This clone was seen more than once but under ten times. This chain uses TRBV7-9 with TRBJ2-7; TRBD2 agrees at 12 bases. The CDR3 spans 19 residues. From germline, CDR1 is SEHNR and CDR2 FQNEAQ (reference sequence). V was pared by 3 bases and J by 6 bases, with 18 bases of the junction left unmatched. CDR3 residues: CASSFERLAGVRRGGEQYF. DNA of the CDR3: TGTGCCAGCAGCTTTGAACGACTAGCGGGAGTTCGGCGTGGGGGCGAGCAGTACTTC.

The rearrangement links TRBV30 to TRBJ1-2; 12 nucleotides agree with TRBD1. V lost 3 bases and J lost 4; bases outside the gene matches: 18. The CDR3 loop spans 19 amino acids. The V gene's germline CDR1 is GTSNPN and CDR2 SVGIG (reference sequence). CDR3 bases: TGTGCCTGGAGATACCCAACCGGGACAGGGGGCGCTGGGAGCTATGGCTACACCTTC. Amino acid sequence: CAWRYPTGTGGAGSYGYTF.

V and J are TRBV28 and TRBJ1-2; D is ambiguous. V was trimmed by 7 bases and J by 5 bases, leaving 8 bases between them. The CDR3 contains 11 residues. CDR1 MDHEN and CDR2 SYDVKM come from the germline V gene. CDR3 sequence: CASTSRYGYTF. Written as DNA, the CDR3 is TGTGCCAGCACTTCGAGGTATGGCTACACCTTC.

The chain is built from TRBV6-2 or TRBV6-3 and TRBJ2-7; 8 bases are shared with TRBD1. Germline V gene sequence: CDR1 MNHEY, CDR2 SVGEGT. CDR3 length: 16 amino acids. Trimming took 4 bases from V and 6 from J; bases not matched to a gene: 14. The CDR3, as DNA: TGTGCCAGCAGTTTGTCCGGACAGGGTGTTCTGCGCGAGCAGTACTTC. Its translation is CASSLSGQGVLREQYF.

The chain joins TRBV11-3 to TRBJ1-5; weak D call: TRBD1 (6 bases). This CDR3 spans 17 amino acids. With 6 bases removed from V and 7 bases from J, the gap between germline ends came to 25 bases. CDR1 is SGHNT and CDR2 is YENEEA in the germline V gene. DNA for the CDR3: TGTGCCAGCAGGCGAGGCAGGGGCCCACAAGTCTTGCAGCCCCAGCATTTT. Protein sequence: CASRRGRGPQVLQPQHF. The variable domain in full, with the rest retrieved from reference TRBV11-3 and TRBJ1-5, is EAGVVQSPRYKIIEKKQPVAFWCNPISGHNTLYWYLQNLGQGPELLIRYENEEAVDDSQLPKDRFSAERLKGVDSTLKIQPAELGDSAVYLCASRRGRGPQVLQPQHFGDGTRLSIL.

The chain recombines TRBV18 with TRBJ2-3; TRBD2 agrees at 12 bases. CDR3 size: 16 residues. Per the germline V gene, CDR1 is KGHSH and CDR2 is LQKENI. V was clipped by 6 bases and J by 3 bases; unmatched bases: 7. This chain's CDR3 is CASSPTSGSVTDTQYF. Here the CDR3 DNA reads TGTGCCAGCTCCCCGACTAGCGGGAGTGTGACAGATACGCAGTATTTT.

This clone was seen a handful of times. The chain joins TRBV28 to TRBJ1-6; possibly TRBD1 for D (5 bases). Germline V gives CDR1 MDHEN, CDR2 SYDVKM. This CDR3 is built from 12 residues. V lost 2 bases and J 10 bases, leaving 6 bases between the germline ends. The CDR3 DNA reads TGTGCCAGCAGTTTACAGGGATCACCCCTCCACTTT. Its protein product is CASSLQGSPLHF.

The chain links TRBV27 to TRBJ2-7; 15 bases match TRBD2. CDR1 is MNHEY, CDR2 SMNVEV, per germline (reference sequence). V lost 0 bases and J lost 8; bases outside the gene matches: 11. The CDR3 is 18 amino acids. CDR3 in amino acids: CASSLSPWTSGRGTKQYF. DNA for the CDR3: TGTGCCAGCAGTTTATCCCCTTGGACTAGCGGGAGGGGTACGAAGCAGTACTTC.

With respect to this clone: Other DNA sequences in this sample translate to the same CDR3. The chain is built from TRBV5-1 and TRBJ2-2, with TRBD1 matching 9 bases. From germline, CDR1 is SGHRS and CDR2 YFSETQ. This CDR3 spans 15 amino acids. With 7 bases clipped from V and 2 bases from J, the junction kept 6 bases outside the gene matches. The CDR3 bases are TGCGCCAGCGGTGCGGGACAGGGAAACACCGGGGAGCTGTTTTTT. This sequence encodes CASGAGQGNTGELFF.

The chain recombines TRBV25-1 with TRBJ1-6; 7 bases are a match to TRBD1. This CDR3 has 16 amino acids. V trimming: 6 bases; J trimming: 10 bases; junction bases outside the gene matches: 15. CDR1 and CDR2 (germline): MGHDK, SYGVNS. CDR3 sequence (DNA): TGTGCCAGCAGCCCCGACAGGGCGGCCCCATGGTCACCCCTCCACTTT. Amino acid sequence: CASSPDRAAPWSPLHF.

DNA of the CDR3: TGTGCCAGCAGCTTAGCGGGGACAGATTCTGCATGGCCCCAGCATTTT. Translated, it gives CASSLAGTDSAWPQHF. V is TRBV7-2 and J is TRBJ1-5; 7 bases line up with TRBD1. Germline CDR1 and CDR2: SGHTA and FQGNSA. The CDR3 consists of 16 residues. The J segment lost 9 bases and the V segment lost 0 bases, leaving 11 bases of the junction unmatched.

The gene calls are TRBV5-1 and TRBJ2-3; 11 bases agree with TRBD2. The V gene end was trimmed by 2 bases and the J gene end by 0 bases; junction bases not matched to a gene: 11. The CDR3 is 19 amino acids. Germline V gene data show CDR1 as SGHRS and CDR2 as YFSETQ. DNA of the CDR3: TGCGCCAGCAGCTTCCTTCGCGTAGCGGGAGGGCCAAGCACAGATACGCAGTATTTT. Residues: CASSFLRVAGGPSTDTQYF. The full variable domain, its missing parts supplied by reference TRBV5-1 and TRBJ2-3, is KAGVTQTPRYLIKTRGQQVTLSCSPISGHRSVSWYQQTPGQGLQFLFEYFSETQRNKGNFPGRFSGRQFSNSRSEMNVSTLELGDSALYLCASSFLRVAGGPSTDTQYFGPGTRLTVL.

The rearrangement links TRBV30 to TRBJ1-6, with D perhaps TRBD1 (5 bases). Germline V CDR1 and CDR2: GTSNPN, SVGIG (reference sequence). V was clipped by 8 bases and J by 6 bases, with 17 bases between them. The CDR3 extends over 14 amino acids. The CDR3 nucleotides are TGTGCCCTCTCGGAGGGACGGACTAATTCACCCCTCCACTTT. Residues: CALSEGRTNSPLHF.

Concerning this clone: One junction end disagrees with the germline gene, perhaps due to a read error. This sequence joins TRBV4-1 and TRBJ2-1, with 8 bases matching TRBD1. Germline V gives CDR1 MGHRA, CDR2 YSYEKL. This CDR3 contains 16 residues. CDR3 amino acids: CATSRPDREMGNEQFF. The CDR3 region has the DNA TGCGCCACCAGCCGACCGGACAGGGAGATGGGCAATGAGCAGTTCTTC.

V usage is TRBV3-1 (or the pseudogene TRBV3-2) and J usage is TRBJ1-2, with 7 nucleotides matching TRBD1. The length of the CDR3 is 14 residues. Unmatched junction bases numbered 3, after V lost 3 bases and J lost 2 bases. Germline V lookup: CDR1 LGHDT, CDR2 YNNKEL (reference sequence). CDR3 DNA sequence: TGTGCCAGCAGCCAGTGGGGACAGAACTATGGCTACACCTTC. The encoded protein is CASSQWGQNYGYTF.

This clone was counted between two and nine times. The chain is built from TRBV27 and TRBJ1-2, with 9 bases identical to TRBD1. The ends lost 3 bases at V and 3 bases at J; junction bases unmatched: 8. Germline loops: CDR1 MNHEY, CDR2 SMNVEV (reference sequence). The CDR3 consists of 16 residues. The CDR3 DNA reads as TGTGCCAGCAGTTTCACCGGGACAGGGAAGGACTATGGCTACACCTTC. Encoded protein: CASSFTGTGKDYGYTF.